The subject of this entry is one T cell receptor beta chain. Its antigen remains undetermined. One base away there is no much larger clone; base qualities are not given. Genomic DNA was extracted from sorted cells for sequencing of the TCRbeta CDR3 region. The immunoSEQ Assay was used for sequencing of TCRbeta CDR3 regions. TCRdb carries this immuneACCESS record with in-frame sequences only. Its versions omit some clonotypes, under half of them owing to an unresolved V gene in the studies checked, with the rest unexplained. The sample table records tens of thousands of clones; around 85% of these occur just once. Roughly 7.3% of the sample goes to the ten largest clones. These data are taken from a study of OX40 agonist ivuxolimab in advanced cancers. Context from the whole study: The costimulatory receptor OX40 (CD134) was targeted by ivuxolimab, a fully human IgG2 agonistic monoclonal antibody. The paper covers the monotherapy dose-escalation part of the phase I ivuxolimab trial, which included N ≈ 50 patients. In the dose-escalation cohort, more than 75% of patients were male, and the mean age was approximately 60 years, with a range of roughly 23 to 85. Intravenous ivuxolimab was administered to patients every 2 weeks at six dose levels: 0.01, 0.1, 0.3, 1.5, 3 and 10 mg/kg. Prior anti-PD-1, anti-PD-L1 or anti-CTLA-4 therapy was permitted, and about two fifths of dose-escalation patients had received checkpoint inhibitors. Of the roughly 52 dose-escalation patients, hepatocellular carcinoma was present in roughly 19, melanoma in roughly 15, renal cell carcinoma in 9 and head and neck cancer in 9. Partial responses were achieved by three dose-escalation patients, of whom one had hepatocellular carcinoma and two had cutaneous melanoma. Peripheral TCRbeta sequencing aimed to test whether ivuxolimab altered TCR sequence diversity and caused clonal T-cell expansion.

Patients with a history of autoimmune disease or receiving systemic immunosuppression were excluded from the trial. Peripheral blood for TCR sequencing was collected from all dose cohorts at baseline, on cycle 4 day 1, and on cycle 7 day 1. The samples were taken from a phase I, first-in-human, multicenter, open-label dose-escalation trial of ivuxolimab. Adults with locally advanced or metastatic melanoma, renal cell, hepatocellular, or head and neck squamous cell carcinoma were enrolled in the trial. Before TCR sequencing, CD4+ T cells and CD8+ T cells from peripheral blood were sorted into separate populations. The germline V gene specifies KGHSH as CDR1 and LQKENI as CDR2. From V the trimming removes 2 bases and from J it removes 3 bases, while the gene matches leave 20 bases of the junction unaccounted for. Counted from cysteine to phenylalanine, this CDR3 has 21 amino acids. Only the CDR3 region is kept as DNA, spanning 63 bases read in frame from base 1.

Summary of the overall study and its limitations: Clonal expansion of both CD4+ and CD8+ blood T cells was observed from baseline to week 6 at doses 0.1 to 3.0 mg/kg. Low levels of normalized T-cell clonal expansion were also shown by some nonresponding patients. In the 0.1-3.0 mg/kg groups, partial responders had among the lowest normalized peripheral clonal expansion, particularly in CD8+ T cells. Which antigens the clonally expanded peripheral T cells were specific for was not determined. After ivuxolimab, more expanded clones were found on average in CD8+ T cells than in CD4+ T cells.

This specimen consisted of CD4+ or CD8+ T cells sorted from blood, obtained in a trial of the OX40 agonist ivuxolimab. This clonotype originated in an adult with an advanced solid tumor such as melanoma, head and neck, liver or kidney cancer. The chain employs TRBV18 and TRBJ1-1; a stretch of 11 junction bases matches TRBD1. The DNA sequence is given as TGTGCCAGCTCACCAAGGATCCCCAGGACAGGGGGCAATGGAAGGGACACTGAAGCTTTCTTT. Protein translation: CASSPRIPRTGGNGRDTEAFF.